Shown below are 28 T cell receptor beta chains from a single sample sequenced in a study of blood T cell repertoires in COVID-19. Measured with immunoSEQ multiplex PCR; TCRdb has only the in-frame clones, and not every one. The sample has about 160,000 clones, roughly 93% seen once. The specimen sequenced was peripheral blood. These receptors all come from a man aged 18 to 29 with acute or convalescent COVID-19.

The V and J genes are TRBV5-1 and TRBJ2-1; 8 bases are a match to TRBD2. This CDR3 comprises 13 residues. Germline V lookup: CDR1 SGHRS, CDR2 YFSETQ. Unmatched junction bases numbered 2, after V lost 1 base and J lost 8 bases. CDR3 region: CASSLSGGHEQFF. In DNA form, the CDR3 reads TGCGCCAGCAGCTTGTCGGGAGGGCATGAGCAGTTCTTC.

Written as DNA, the CDR3 is TGTGCCAGCAGTTACCTTTCAGGGAATCAGCCCCAGCATTTT. It yields the protein CASSYLSGNQPQHF. This chain uses TRBV6-6 with TRBJ1-5; a weak D match, TRBD1 (5 bases). CDR3 length equals 14 residues. V was clipped by 2 bases and J by 4 bases, with 9 bases between them. Per germline, CDR1 MNHNY and CDR2 SVGAGI (reference sequence).

The chain has TRBV10-3 and TRBJ1-1; D might be TRBD1 (5 bases). The CDR3 is 15 amino acids. CDR1 ENHRY and CDR2 SYGVKD come from the germline V gene. Trimming stripped 10 bases from V and 3 bases from J, with 21 bases between. CDR3 nucleotide sequence: TGTGCCACCGTCCAACACACGGGGGGGGACACTGAAGCTTTCTTT. As protein: CATVQHTGGDTEAFF.

V is TRBV7-6 and J is TRBJ2-7, with 10 bases identical to TRBD1. The CDR3 loop spans 17 amino acids. Trimming removed 6 bases from V and 3 bases from J; junction bases left unmatched: 14. Germline CDR1 reads SGHVS; CDR2 reads FNYEAQ. CDR3 sequence: CASSSLPGQGKFYEQYF. As DNA, the CDR3 is TGTGCCAGCAGTTCACTCCCGGGACAGGGGAAGTTCTACGAGCAGTACTTC.

The rearrangement links TRBV5-6 to TRBJ1-2, with 7 bases matching TRBD1. The CDR3 sequence is 14 residues long. Germline lookup yields CDR1 SGHDT and CDR2 YYEEEE. V lost 2 bases to trimming and J lost 10 bases; unmatched junction nucleotides: 11. This CDR3 reads CASSFGDSTRLYTF. In DNA, the CDR3 is TGTGCCAGCAGCTTTGGGGACAGCACAAGGCTCTACACCTTC.

This clone has more than one count but fewer than ten. This chain uses TRBV30 with TRBJ2-7, with 9 bases aligning to TRBD2. The length of the CDR3 is 15 residues. The germline CDR1 and CDR2 sequences are GTSNPN and SVGIG (reference sequence). V trimming: 1 base; J trimming: 6 bases; junction bases outside the gene matches: 10. DNA of the CDR3: TGTGCCTGGAGTGGCATAGCGGGGGCTCCGGGCGAGCAGTACTTC. Amino acids: CAWSGIAGAPGEQYF.

The chain links TRBV6-5 to TRBJ1-5; 7 nucleotides match TRBD1. The CDR3 is 13 residues long. J lost 7 bases, V lost 5 bases, and 5 bases had no gene match. Germline CDR1 and CDR2: MNHEY and SVGAGI. The CDR3 coding sequence is TGTGCCAGCAGTCTAACAGGGGACCAGCCCCAGCATTTT. It encodes CASSLTGDQPQHF.

CDR3 region: CASSQAATGAYGYTF. For the CDR3, the DNA is TGTGCCAGCAGCCAAGCCGCCACAGGGGCCTATGGCTACACCTTC. This sequence joins TRBV3-1 (or the pseudogene TRBV3-2) and TRBJ1-2; TRBD1 matches 7 bases. The J segment lost 4 bases and the V segment lost 1 base, leaving 6 bases of the junction unmatched. The germline V gene has CDR1 LGHDT and CDR2 YNNKEL (reference sequence). This CDR3 has 15 amino acids.

V gene TRBV30 combines with J gene TRBJ1-6, with 9 bases matching TRBD1. V was pared by 4 bases and J by 7 bases, with 8 bases of the junction left unmatched. Looked up from germline, CDR1 is GTSNPN and CDR2 is SVGIG (reference sequence). The CDR3 length is 15 residues. CDR3 nucleotides: TGTGCCTGGAATTCCGGACAGGGGAGGAATTCACCCCTCCACTTT. This gives the protein CAWNSGQGRNSPLHF.

The J gene is TRBJ2-5, the V gene TRBV19, with 10 nucleotides matching TRBD2. The germline CDR1 and CDR2 sequences are LNHDA and SQIVND (reference sequence). V gave up 2 bases and J gave up 5 bases; unmatched junction bases: 11. This CDR3 spans 17 amino acids. This chain's CDR3 is CASSIRASGRGGETQYF. CDR3 nucleotides: TGTGCCAGTAGTATAAGGGCTAGCGGGAGAGGGGGTGAGACCCAGTACTTC.

This clone was seen only once. The V gene is TRBV2, the J gene TRBJ1-5; D is ambiguous. Per the germline V gene, CDR1 is SNHLY and CDR2 is FYNNEI. The length of the CDR3 is 14 residues. V was shortened by 3 bases and J by 7 bases, with 13 bases between the two germline ends. CDR3 DNA sequence: TGTGCCAGCAGTGATTCCGGGAACGGGCAGCCCCAGCATTTT. It translates to CASSDSGNGQPQHF.

This chain connects TRBV11-2 to TRBJ2-7; 9 bases agree with TRBD2. The CDR3 sequence is 16 residues long. Unmatched junction bases numbered 11, after V lost 5 bases and J lost 3 bases. Germline CDR1 is SGHAT and CDR2 is FQNNGV. The CDR3 loop reads CASSPLAGGASYEQYF. CDR3 DNA: TGTGCCAGCAGCCCCCTCGCGGGAGGGGCGAGCTACGAGCAGTACTTC.

This clone was counted a few times. V is TRBV2 and J is TRBJ2-7; D is unresolved. The CDR3 runs to 14 residues. V was pared by 1 base and J by 0 bases, with 7 bases between. Germline CDR1 reads SNHLY; CDR2 reads FYNNEI. CDR3 loop: CASSEGLPSYEQYF. CDR3 DNA: TGTGCCAGCAGTGAAGGGCTTCCCTCCTACGAGCAGTACTTC.

This sequence joins TRBV19 and TRBJ1-5; 7 bases align to TRBD1. The V segment lost 6 bases and the J segment 2 bases; nucleotides outside the gene matches: 10. Germline values: CDR1 LNHDA, CDR2 SQIVND (reference sequence). The CDR3 sequence is 16 residues long. This CDR3 is CASRSTGVGGNQPQHF. The CDR3 DNA follows: TGTGCCAGTAGATCCACAGGGGTAGGGGGCAATCAGCCCCAGCATTTT.

This clone was detected once. The chain links TRBV5-4 to TRBJ1-2; TRBD1 matches at 7 bases. V was pared by 4 bases and J by 1 base, with 10 bases of the junction left unmatched. This CDR3 has 16 residues. Germline CDR1 SGHNT, CDR2 YYREEE (reference sequence). CDR3 bases: TGTGCCAGCAGCCCCCCCCTCGACAGGGTTAACTATGGCTACACCTTC. Its protein product is CASSPPLDRVNYGYTF.

The chain joins TRBV19 to TRBJ2-7; 7 bases line up with TRBD1. The CDR3 spans 16 residues. V dropped 3 bases and J dropped 3; count of bases not matched to a gene: 11. The V gene's germline CDR1 is LNHDA and CDR2 SQIVND (reference sequence). This chain's CDR3 is CASSITSGQPFYEQYF. Here the CDR3 DNA reads TGTGCCAGTAGTATCACATCGGGACAGCCCTTCTACGAGCAGTACTTC.

The V gene is TRBV7-9, the J gene TRBJ2-7; 7 nucleotides align to TRBD2. The CDR3 has 16 residues. Germline loops: CDR1 SEHNR, CDR2 FQNEAQ (reference sequence). Trimming removed 6 bases from V and 6 bases from J; junction bases left unmatched: 17. The chain's CDR3 is CASSQAGRKALSEQYF. CDR3 nucleotide sequence: TGTGCCAGCAGTCAAGCGGGAAGAAAGGCCTTAAGCGAGCAGTACTTC.

This sequence joins TRBV30 and TRBJ1-2; D is possibly TRBD1 (6 bases). Germline CDR1 GTSNPN, CDR2 SVGIG (reference sequence). The V end was cut by 4 bases, the J end by 8 bases, with 17 bases between. The CDR3 length is 13 residues. The CDR3 region is CAWKGEGFLGYTF. The CDR3 coding sequence is TGTGCCTGGAAGGGGGAGGGGTTTTTGGGCTACACCTTC. Full variable domain (missing parts from reference TRBV30 and TRBJ1-2): SQTIHQWPATLVQPVGSPLSLECTVEGTSNPNLYWYRQAAGRGLQLLFYSVGIGQISSEVPQNLSASRPQDRQFILSSKKLLLSDSGFYLCAWKGEGFLGYTFGSGTRLTVV.

The table lists this clone with a count of one. The chain couples TRBV9 to TRBJ2-3; TRBD2 might be the D (6 bases). V lost 4 bases to trimming and J lost 3 bases, with 18 bases between them. Germline V lookup: CDR1 SGDLS, CDR2 YYNGEE. The CDR3 is 16 amino acids. The CDR3 DNA is TGTGCCAGCAGCTTCCGTCTGGCGGGACGAACAGATACGCAGTATTTT. Translated: CASSFRLAGRTDTQYF.

The chain links TRBV11-3 to TRBJ2-1; D possibly corresponds to TRBD2 (5 bases). The CDR3 covers 13 residues. CDR1 is SGHNT, CDR2 YENEEA, per germline. Trimming removed 3 bases at V and 5 bases at J, with 8 bases between. The CDR3 region has the DNA TGTGCCAGCAGCTTCTCCGGGGACAATGAGCAGTTCTTC. This translates into CASSFSGDNEQFF. Variable domain in full (rest from reference TRBV11-3 and TRBJ2-1): EAGVVQSPRYKIIEKKQPVAFWCNPISGHNTLYWYLQNLGQGPELLIRYENEEAVDDSQLPKDRFSAERLKGVDSTLKIQPAELGDSAVYLCASSFSGDNEQFFGPGTRLTVL.

The chain recombines TRBV12-5 with TRBJ2-2; weak D call: TRBD1 (6 bases). Germline-derived CDR1 and CDR2 are LGHNT and FRNRAP. The CDR3 has 16 amino acids. Trimming stripped 1 base from V and 3 bases from J, with 12 bases between. CDR3: CASGLDPPGDTGELFF. CDR3 DNA sequence: TGTGCTAGTGGTTTGGATCCTCCAGGGGACACCGGGGAGCTGTTTTTT.

The CDR3 bases are TGCGCCAGCAGCTTGACGGTTTTGGGGGGTATTGCGACTGAAGCTTTCTTT. The encoded protein is CASSLTVLGGIATEAFF. The rearrangement links TRBV5-1 to TRBJ1-1; TRBD1 might be the D (5 bases). Germline CDR1 reads SGHRS; CDR2 reads YFSETQ. Trimming removed 1 base at V and 5 bases at J, with 21 bases between. The CDR3 contains 17 residues.

The V and J genes are TRBV6-2 or TRBV6-3 and TRBJ2-5; TRBD1 matches at 9 bases. This CDR3 is built from 15 residues. Germline values: CDR1 MNHEY, CDR2 SVGEGT. The V segment lost 0 bases and the J segment 3 bases; nucleotides outside the gene matches: 2. The CDR3 DNA follows: TGTGCCAGCAGTTACTCCCGGGACAGGGAAGAGACCCAGTACTTC. Translating it yields CASSYSRDREETQYF.

A remark on this clone: Other DNA sequences in this sample translate to the same CDR3. The chain joins TRBV10-3 to TRBJ2-5; D gene unclear. V shed 3 bases and J shed 1 base, with 3 bases lying between them. This CDR3 is built from 12 residues. CDR1 is ENHRY and CDR2 is SYGVKD in the germline V gene. This chain's CDR3 is CAISDGQETQYF. CDR3 DNA sequence: TGTGCCATCAGTGACGGCCAAGAGACCCAGTACTTC.

The chain combines TRBV29-1 with TRBJ2-7; 10 bases map to TRBD1. The CDR3 length is 16 residues. Unmatched junction bases numbered 11, after V lost 4 bases and J lost 2 bases. CDR1 and CDR2 (germline): SQVTM, ANQGSEA. CDR3 region: CSVVSPGQGQPYEQYF. CDR3 DNA sequence: TGCAGCGTTGTTTCTCCGGGACAGGGGCAACCCTACGAGCAGTACTTC.

The chain is built from TRBV6-6 and TRBJ1-1; 8 bases line up with TRBD1. CDR1 is MNHNY and CDR2 is SVGAGI in the germline V gene (reference sequence). This CDR3 is built from 15 residues. Trimming at V came to 6 bases and at J to 5 bases, leaving 11 bases not matched to a gene. CDR3 sequence reads: CASSPRQGITTEAFF. The CDR3 region has the DNA TGTGCCAGCAGCCCTCGACAGGGGATAACAACTGAAGCTTTCTTT.

The chain recombines TRBV10-3 with TRBJ2-5, with D perhaps matching TRBD2 (6 bases). Trimming removed 7 bases at V and 5 bases at J, with 14 bases between. CDR3 length: 13 residues. Germline V gene data show CDR1 as ENHRY and CDR2 as SYGVKD. The CDR3 is CAIKEGPGETQYF. The CDR3 DNA is TGTGCCATCAAGGAGGGTCCCGGGGAGACCCAGTACTTC.

This clone was counted a single time. The chain links TRBV27 to TRBJ1-2, with 10 bases matching TRBD1. Germline V lookup: CDR1 MNHEY, CDR2 SMNVEV (reference sequence). J gave up 8 bases and V 2 bases, and 8 bases lay outside the gene matches. The CDR3 contains 15 residues. CDR3 loop: CASSLTGTGEFGYTF. The CDR3 region has the DNA TGTGCCAGCAGTTTAACAGGGACAGGGGAGTTCGGCTACACCTTC.